What follows are 30 T cell receptor beta chains derived from one specimen sequenced in a study of cytomegalovirus exposure and HLA in healthy donors. Vbeta (60) and Jbeta (13) primers were used in the PCR. Data came from immunoSEQ multiplex PCR; TCRdb stores just in-frame clones and leaves some out. This table has 150,000 to 180,000 clones, nearly 80% appearing once. The sample was PBMCs. These receptors all come from a young man in good health and CMV-seropositive.

As for this clone: Other nucleotide sequences in the sample specify the same CDR3. CDR3 bases: TGTGCCAGCAGTGTTGCGGGAGCAGATACGCAGTATTTT. Amino acids: CASSVAGADTQYF. The chain links TRBV25-1 to TRBJ2-3; 7 bases align to TRBD2. From germline, CDR1 is MGHDK and CDR2 SYGVNS. The CDR3 contains 13 residues. Trimming at V came to 4 bases and at J to 4 bases, leaving 2 bases not matched to a gene.

The chain combines TRBV10-3 with TRBJ2-7; 10 nucleotides line up with TRBD2. The CDR3 sequence is 15 residues long. Germline V CDR1 and CDR2: ENHRY, SYGVKD. J gave up 5 bases and V 4 bases, and 8 bases lay outside the gene matches. CDR3 amino acids: CAISVALAGEDEQYF. The CDR3 region has the DNA TGTGCCATCAGTGTAGCCCTAGCGGGAGAGGACGAGCAGTACTTC.

The chain recombines TRBV19 with TRBJ2-7; no clear D. Per germline, CDR1 LNHDA and CDR2 SQIVND (reference sequence). This CDR3 spans 11 amino acids. The germline V and J ends were trimmed by 4 bases and 3 bases, with 4 bases remaining between them. In DNA form, the CDR3 reads TGTGCCAGTAGTAGAGGCTACGAGCAGTACTTC. This encodes CASSRGYEQYF.

The chain combines TRBV5-1 with TRBJ2-7; TRBD2 aligns across 7 bases. This CDR3 contains 16 residues. CDR1 and CDR2 from the germline V gene are SGHRS and YFSETQ. V dropped 3 bases and J dropped 5; count of bases not matched to a gene: 14. CDR3 region: CASSSGLVGVGDEQYF. In nucleotides, the CDR3 is TGCGCCAGCAGCTCCGGACTAGTCGGGGTGGGGGACGAGCAGTACTTC. The full variable domain, rest sourced from reference TRBV5-1 and TRBJ2-7, is KAGVTQTPRYLIKTRGQQVTLSCSPISGHRSVSWYQQTPGQGLQFLFEYFSETQRNKGNFPGRFSGRQFSNSRSEMNVSTLELGDSALYLCASSSGLVGVGDEQYFGPGTRLTVT.

The V call is TRBV29-1, the J call TRBJ2-7; perhaps TRBD2 as D (5 bases). This CDR3 is built from 11 residues. Between the trimmed V and J ends, which lost 4 bases and 3 bases, there was a span of 7 bases. The germline CDR1 and CDR2 sequences are SQVTM and ANQGSEA. DNA for the CDR3: TGCAGCGTTGGCGGACTCTACGAGCAGTACTTC. As protein: CSVGGLYEQYF.

This sequence joins TRBV4-1 and TRBJ1-6, with unresolved D. The CDR3 totals 14 residues. V lost 3 bases and J lost 9, with 12 bases in between. Germline CDR1 reads MGHRA; CDR2 reads YSYEKL. As DNA, the CDR3 is TGCGCCAGCAGCCAGAGCGCCCCCCCTTCACCCCTCCACTTT. This translates into CASSQSAPPSPLHF.

V usage is TRBV5-1 and J usage is TRBJ1-1; D is unclear. The CDR3 extends over 13 amino acids. From germline, CDR1 is SGHRS and CDR2 YFSETQ. V was clipped by 4 bases and J by 1 base, with 8 bases between them. The CDR3 spells CASSPVANTEAFF. CDR3 in DNA: TGCGCCAGCAGCCCGGTCGCGAACACTGAAGCTTTCTTT.

This chain's CDR3 is CASGWLAGDYEQYF. The CDR3, as DNA: TGTGCCAGCGGGTGGCTAGCGGGAGACTACGAGCAGTACTTC. This chain links TRBV21-1 with TRBJ2-7; TRBD2, the table's D call, lacks a check against the DNA. TRBV21-1 is designated a pseudogene. This CDR3 is built from 14 residues.

The chain links TRBV19 to TRBJ2-3; 10 positions match TRBD2. The CDR3 is made up of 17 amino acids. Germline V gene data show CDR1 as LNHDA and CDR2 as SQIVND (reference sequence). The trim removed 2 bases at V and 0 bases at J, leaving 5 bases unmatched. CDR3 protein: CASSISGSGRSTDTQYF. DNA of the CDR3: TGTGCCAGTAGTATAAGCGGTAGCGGGAGGAGCACAGATACGCAGTATTTT.

The chain carries TRBV15 and TRBJ1-1; D possibly corresponds to TRBD1 (5 bases). Germline V gene data show CDR1 as LNHNV and CDR2 as YYDKDF (reference sequence). V was cut by 0 bases and J by 0 bases, with 8 bases left in between. The CDR3 is made up of 15 amino acids. CDR3 protein: CATSREGRVNTEAFF. DNA for the CDR3: TGTGCCACCAGCAGAGAGGGCAGGGTGAACACTGAAGCTTTCTTT.

V gene TRBV11-2 combines with J gene TRBJ1-1; D call uncertain. Per the germline V gene, CDR1 is SGHAT and CDR2 is FQNNGV. V was clipped by 7 bases and J by 5 bases, with 17 bases between them. There are 14 residues in the CDR3. The CDR3 nucleotides read TGTGCCAGCACCATACTATCCGGTAGGACTGAAGCTTTCTTT. It yields the protein CASTILSGRTEAFF.

This clone has only a few counts. The chain combines TRBV6-5 with TRBJ2-7, with no clear D. The V end lost 6 bases, the J end lost 6 bases, and 9 bases lay between the germline ends. CDR1 and CDR2 (germline): MNHEY, SVGAGI. The CDR3 contains 11 residues. DNA of the CDR3: TGTGCCAGCAGCCTATCGGGCGAGCAGTACTTC. Translation: CASSLSGEQYF.

J is TRBJ2-2 and V is TRBV2; perhaps TRBD1 as D (5 bases). The V and J ends lost 5 bases and 5 bases respectively, with 12 bases between them. The CDR3 has 14 residues. Per germline, CDR1 SNHLY and CDR2 FYNNEI. CDR3 nucleotide sequence: TGTGCCAGCAGTATCTCGGCAGGGACCGGGGAGCTGTTTTTT. Encoded protein: CASSISAGTGELFF.

The CDR3 loop reads CASSLLGVEAFF. The CDR3 nucleotides are TGTGCCAGCAGTCTCCTCGGGGTTGAAGCTTTCTTT. This rearrangement joins TRBV28 to TRBJ1-1; D gene ambiguous. This CDR3 has 12 amino acids. The V gene's germline CDR1 is MDHEN and CDR2 SYDVKM. V dropped 5 bases and J dropped 7 bases, with 11 bases sitting between them.

The rearrangement uses TRBV7-8 and TRBJ2-5; 11 nucleotides align to TRBD2. The DNA end favors TRBJ2-7, so the J call may be wrong. There are 17 residues in the CDR3. Germline V gene data show CDR1 as SGHVS and CDR2 as FQNEAQ. The CDR3 region has the DNA TGTGCCAGCAGCTTAGCGAGTGGTAGCGGGAGGGCCCACGAGCAGTACTTC. Encoded protein: CASSLASGSGRAHEQYF.

The chain is built from TRBV27 and TRBJ1-1; 10 bases align to TRBD1. The V gene's germline CDR1 is MNHEY and CDR2 SMNVEV (reference sequence). Germline trimming cut 5 bases from V and 5 bases from J; bases unmatched to any gene: 8. This CDR3 comprises 15 residues. The CDR3 DNA sequence: TGTGCCAGCAGTAGAGGGACAGGGGCTAGGACTGAAGCTTTCTTT. This translates into CASSRGTGARTEAFF.

The gene calls are TRBV4-2 and TRBJ2-2, with 11 bases fitting TRBD1. The junction had 3 bases not matched to a gene; V was cut back by 4 bases and J by 5 bases. The CDR3 length is 15 residues. In germline, CDR1 is LGHNA, CDR2 YNFKEQ. The CDR3 region has the DNA TGTGCCAGCAGCCCGGGACAGGGGGGGACCGGGGAGCTGTTTTTT. It codes for CASSPGQGGTGELFF.

This rearrangement joins TRBV28 to TRBJ1-1; 8 nucleotides line up with TRBD1. The length of the CDR3 is 14 residues. After removal of 5 bases from V and 3 bases from J, the junction contained 5 bases not matched to a gene. CDR1 and CDR2 from the germline V gene are MDHEN and SYDVKM. CDR3 sequence (DNA): TGTGCCAGCAGTCCAACAGGGGGTGACACTGAAGCTTTCTTT. The encoded protein is CASSPTGGDTEAFF.

This chain joins TRBV18 and TRBJ2-2; 9 bases match TRBD2. Germline V lookup: CDR1 KGHSH, CDR2 LQKENI. The CDR3 totals 16 residues. After removal of 2 bases from V and 6 bases from J, the junction contained 7 bases not matched to a gene. In DNA form, the CDR3 reads TGTGCCAGCTCACCATTTAGTAGCGGGAGCTCCGGGGAGCTGTTTTTT. Translated: CASSPFSSGSSGELFF. Filled out from reference TRBV18 and TRBJ2-2, the complete variable domain reads NAGVMQNPRHLVRRRGQEARLRCSPMKGHSHVYWYRQLPEEGLKFMVYLQKENIIDESGMPKERFSAEFPKEGPSILRIQQVVRGDSAAYFCASSPFSSGSSGELFFGEGSRLTVL.

This chain connects TRBV6-5 to TRBJ1-1; 10 positions match TRBD1. From germline, CDR1 is MNHEY and CDR2 SVGAGI. The CDR3 sequence is 15 residues long. J gave up 6 bases and V 0 bases, and 4 bases lay outside the gene matches. The CDR3 protein is CASSYSRQGAAEAFF. The CDR3 DNA reads TGTGCCAGCAGTTACTCGAGACAGGGGGCCGCTGAAGCTTTCTTT.

The V and J genes are TRBV29-1 and TRBJ2-1, with D perhaps matching TRBD1 (6 bases). The ends were cut back, 6 bases at V and 6 bases at J, with 24 bases in the middle. Germline V gene data show CDR1 as SQVTM and CDR2 as ANQGSEA. This CDR3 has 16 residues. CDR3 DNA sequence: TGCAGCGTCGCTGGGCCAAGGGGGTTCGGGGCCAATGAGCAGTTCTTC. Protein sequence: CSVAGPRGFGANEQFF.

This clone has a single count. The CDR3 region has the DNA TGCGCCAGCAGCTTTTCAGGCAGAGACTACGAGCAGTACTTC. Its protein is CASSFSGRDYEQYF. J is TRBJ2-7 and V is TRBV5-1; D remains unclear. CDR3 length equals 14 residues. With 2 bases removed from V and 3 bases from J, the gap between germline ends came to 12 bases. Per the germline V gene, CDR1 is SGHRS and CDR2 is YFSETQ.

This clone was picked up a small number of times. This rearrangement joins TRBV12-5 to TRBJ2-1; 9 bases are shared with TRBD2. The V gene end was trimmed by 8 bases and the J gene end by 9 bases; junction bases not matched to a gene: 8. Germline CDR1 and CDR2: LGHNT and FRNRAP. The CDR3 runs to 13 residues. As DNA, the CDR3 is TGTGCTAGTTCTCCTAGCGGGATCCTTGAGCAGTTCTTC. Translating gives CASSPSGILEQFF.

The J gene is TRBJ1-1, the V gene TRBV7-9; D unclear. The CDR3 has 13 amino acids. With 3 bases removed from V and 0 bases from J, the gap between germline ends came to 5 bases. CDR1 SEHNR and CDR2 FQNEAQ come from the germline V gene (reference sequence). CDR3 protein: CASSFPMNTEAFF. CDR3 sequence (DNA): TGTGCCAGCAGCTTCCCAATGAACACTGAAGCTTTCTTT. Filled out from reference TRBV7-9 and TRBJ1-1, the complete variable domain reads DTGVSQNPRHKITKRGQNVTFRCDPISEHNRLYWYRQTLGQGPEFLTYFQNEAQLEKSRLLSDRFSAERPKGSFSTLEIQRTEQGDSAMYLCASSFPMNTEAFFGQGTRLTVV.

This chain links TRBV4-1 with TRBJ2-1; D possibly corresponds to TRBD2 (6 bases). V gave up 1 base and J gave up 0 bases, with 13 bases separating them. The CDR3 is made up of 17 amino acids. Germline-derived CDR1 and CDR2 are MGHRA and YSYEKL. CDR3 bases: TGCGCCAGCAGCCAAGGGCTAGCGAAAAGCTCCTACAATGAGCAGTTCTTC. Amino acid sequence: CASSQGLAKSSYNEQFF.

The chain links TRBV19 to TRBJ2-5; a possible D gene is TRBD1 (5 bases). V shed 5 bases and J shed 1 base, with 14 bases lying between them. The CDR3 has 15 amino acids. Germline CDR1 LNHDA, CDR2 SQIVND (reference sequence). The CDR3 nucleotides are TGTGCCAGTAGTCACTCCCCAGGGTCCCAAGAGACCCAGTACTTC. Translation: CASSHSPGSQETQYF.

The V call is TRBV30, the J call TRBJ1-1; unclear D gene. The length of the CDR3 is 13 residues. Looked up from germline, CDR1 is GTSNPN and CDR2 is SVGIG (reference sequence). With 1 base removed from V and 1 base from J, the gap between germline ends came to 7 bases. The CDR3 loop is CAWSEHQNTEAFF. The CDR3 DNA reads TGTGCCTGGAGTGAACATCAGAACACTGAAGCTTTCTTT.

The chain employs TRBV5-1 and TRBJ2-5; 7 bases match TRBD1. The junction had 7 bases not matched to a gene; V was cut back by 7 bases and J by 1 base. CDR1 SGHRS and CDR2 YFSETQ come from the germline V gene. This CDR3 comprises 14 residues. CDR3 sequence reads: CASCQTGPQETQYF. The CDR3 DNA sequence: TGCGCCAGCTGCCAGACAGGGCCCCAAGAGACCCAGTACTTC. The whole variable domain, filled in from reference TRBV5-1 and TRBJ2-5, reads KAGVTQTPRYLIKTRGQQVTLSCSPISGHRSVSWYQQTPGQGLQFLFEYFSETQRNKGNFPGRFSGRQFSNSRSEMNVSTLELGDSALYLCASCQTGPQETQYFGPGTRLLVL.

V usage is TRBV5-1 and J usage is TRBJ1-1, with D perhaps matching TRBD1 (6 bases). Germline assignment: CDR1 SGHRS and CDR2 YFSETQ. Trimming removed 4 bases from V and 0 bases from J, with 10 bases in between. This CDR3 spans 14 amino acids. The CDR3 DNA follows: TGCGCCAGCAGCCCGGACAGAATGAACACTGAAGCTTTCTTT. Translation gives CASSPDRMNTEAFF.

This clone was observed a few times. V is TRBV11-2 and J is TRBJ1-1, with a weak D call TRBD1 (6 bases). Germline lookup yields CDR1 SGHAT and CDR2 FQNNGV. V shed 4 bases and J shed 10 bases, with 13 bases lying between them. This CDR3 is built from 12 residues. The CDR3 here is CASSSLQGAAFF. DNA for the CDR3: TGTGCCAGCAGCTCCTTACAGGGTGCAGCTTTCTTT.